This TCR beta chain came from a study of blood T cells in healthy people across ages. The V and J ends lost 4 bases and 5 bases respectively, with 15 bases between them. Germline values: CDR1 SEHNR, CDR2 FQNEAQ (reference sequence). The CDR3 is made up of 15 amino acids. Through a sample-barcoded 5' primer and a J-beta primer mix, a second PCR was run for about 7 to 12 cycles. TCRdb reanalysed the 5' RACE reads using MiXCR and keeps one entry per CDR3 protein. The sample includes around 1.5 million distinct CDR3 sequences, around 59% seen only once; the top ten take 6.5% to 8.5%. J is TRBJ2-1 and V is TRBV7-9; D is undetermined. The receptor was isolated from a man aged 18-30 years in good health. The sequenced sample consisted of blood. The chain's CDR3 is CASSYVGWGDNEQFF. The CDR3 DNA follows: TGTGCCAGCAGCTATGTCGGGTGGGGTGACAATGAGCAGTTCTTC.